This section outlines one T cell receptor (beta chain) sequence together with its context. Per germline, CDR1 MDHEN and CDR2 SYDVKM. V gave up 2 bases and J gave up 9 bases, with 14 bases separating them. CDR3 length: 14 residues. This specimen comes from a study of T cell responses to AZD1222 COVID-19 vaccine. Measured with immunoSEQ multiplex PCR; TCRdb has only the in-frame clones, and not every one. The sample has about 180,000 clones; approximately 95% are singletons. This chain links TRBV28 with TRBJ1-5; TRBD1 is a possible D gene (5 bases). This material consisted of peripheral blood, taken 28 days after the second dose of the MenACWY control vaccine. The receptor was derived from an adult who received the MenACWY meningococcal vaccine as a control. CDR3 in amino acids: CASSLRWGVGPQHF. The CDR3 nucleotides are TGTGCCAGCAGTTTAAGGTGGGGGGTCGGGCCCCAGCATTTT.